Below are 14 T cell receptor beta chains sequenced from a single sample in a study of OX40 agonist ivuxolimab in advanced cancers. Generated by immunoSEQ multiplex PCR, the TCRdb table keeps only in-frame clones and is missing some. The table lists tens of thousands of clones, 75% to 90% of them singletons, with under 7% in the top ten. The source material was CD4+ or CD8+ T cells sorted from blood, sampled in a trial of the OX40 agonist ivuxolimab. The receptors stem from an adult with an advanced solid tumor such as melanoma, head and neck, liver or kidney cancer.

This clone was detected ten times or more. The chain links TRBV6-6 to TRBJ2-4; a weak D match, TRBD2 (5 bases). Germline assignment: CDR1 MNHNY and CDR2 SVGAGI (reference sequence). The length of the CDR3 is 15 residues. V lost 8 bases and J lost 3, with 17 bases in between. The CDR3 is CASSGLGSYKNIQYF. Here the CDR3 DNA reads TGTGCCAGCTCTGGACTTGGATCCTACAAAAACATTCAGTACTTC.

This chain links TRBV15 with TRBJ1-1; D not certain. CDR1 and CDR2 from the germline V gene are LNHNV and YYDKDF (reference sequence). This CDR3 contains 17 residues. V lost 5 bases, J lost 2 bases, and 21 bases lay in between. CDR3: CATSPEIVVRVNTEAFF. CDR3 in DNA: TGTGCCACCAGCCCAGAGATAGTCGTCAGAGTCAACACTGAAGCTTTCTTT.

This clone was detected once. The chain carries TRBV6-5 and TRBJ2-2; D is possibly TRBD1 (6 bases). The length of the CDR3 is 16 residues. Trimming left V 0 bases short and J 1 base short, with 9 bases between. The germline V gene has CDR1 MNHEY and CDR2 SVGAGI. The CDR3 region is CASSYSTTGNTGELFF. CDR3 coding DNA: TGTGCCAGCAGTTACTCGACGACAGGGAACACCGGGGAGCTGTTTTTT.

V is TRBV9 and J is TRBJ1-4, with 8 bases lining up with TRBD1. There are 17 residues in the CDR3. The V gene end was trimmed by 2 bases and the J gene end by 2 bases; junction bases not matched to a gene: 8. Germline CDR1 and CDR2: SGDLS and YYNGEE. CDR3 loop: CASSVSGGGLTNEKLFF. CDR3 coding DNA: TGTGCCAGCAGCGTTTCAGGGGGCGGTCTGACTAATGAAAAACTGTTTTTT.

CDR3 sequence: CASSQEGEILYNEQFF. The CDR3 nucleotides read TGCGCCAGCAGCCAAGAGGGAGAGATACTCTACAATGAGCAGTTCTTC. The chain recombines TRBV4-3 with TRBJ2-1; TRBD2 might be the D (5 bases). Trimming removed 0 bases at V and 3 bases at J, with 12 bases between. The CDR3 extends over 16 amino acids. Germline CDR1 and CDR2: LGHNA and YSLEER.

This sequence joins TRBV2 and TRBJ2-6; D uncertain. The V gene lost 1 base and the J gene lost 0 bases, with 13 bases spanning the gap. The CDR3 sequence is 18 residues long. Germline CDR1 SNHLY, CDR2 FYNNEI. The CDR3: CASSEGIRTRSGANVLTF. In nucleotides, the CDR3 is TGTGCCAGCAGTGAAGGGATCCGGACGCGCTCTGGGGCCAACGTCCTGACTTTC.

The chain employs TRBV19 and TRBJ1-1, with D perhaps matching TRBD1 (5 bases). The V end lost 1 base, the J end lost 2 bases, and 8 bases lay between the germline ends. This CDR3 is 14 amino acids long. Germline values: CDR1 LNHDA, CDR2 SQIVND (reference sequence). CDR3 sequence: CASSIADRNTEAFF. The DNA of the CDR3 is TGTGCCAGTAGTATAGCCGACAGAAACACTGAAGCTTTCTTT.

Turning to this clone: Germline is not matched at one junction end, which may reflect a read error. The chain joins TRBV6-5 to TRBJ2-5; D remains ambiguous. CDR1 and CDR2 (germline): MNHEY, SVGAGI. CDR3 size: 15 residues. DNA for the CDR3: TGTGCCAGCAGTTACTCCTCGGACCCGAGAGAGGCCCAGTACTTC. Residues: CASSYSSDPREAQYF.

This chain links TRBV19 with TRBJ1-1; tentative D call: TRBD1 (6 bases). CDR1 is LNHDA and CDR2 is SQIVND in the germline V gene (reference sequence). V lost 8 bases and J lost 8, with 12 bases in between. The CDR3 is 11 residues long. CDR3 nucleotides: TGTGCCAGTTTGGGCGGGACAGAAGCTTTCTTT. Encoded protein: CASLGGTEAFF.

This chain connects TRBV15 to TRBJ2-1, with TRBD2 matching 14 bases. The trim removed 3 bases at V and 2 bases at J, leaving 12 bases unmatched. The CDR3 sequence is 20 residues long. Germline assignment: CDR1 LNHNV and CDR2 YYDKDF (reference sequence). The CDR3 nucleotides read TGTGCCACCAGCAGGGACCCCGGGACTAGCGGGAGTAACACCTACAATGAGCAGTTCTTC. Its protein is CATSRDPGTSGSNTYNEQFF.

J is TRBJ2-2 and V is TRBV4-2; D remains ambiguous. Germline V gene sequence: CDR1 LGHNA, CDR2 YNFKEQ. V lost 0 bases and J lost 3, with 17 bases in between. CDR3 size: 18 residues. CDR3: CASSQDWVLRVDTGELFF. CDR3 DNA sequence: TGTGCCAGCAGCCAAGACTGGGTCCTCCGAGTGGACACCGGGGAGCTGTTTTTT.

The chain is built from TRBV7-9 and TRBJ1-1, with 8 bases lining up with TRBD1. The germline V gene has CDR1 SEHNR and CDR2 FQNEAQ (reference sequence). The CDR3 sequence is 13 residues long. The V and J ends lost 1 base and 7 bases, in that order; junction bases with no gene match: 2. The CDR3 reads CASSLVGQGEAFF. The CDR3 nucleotides are TGTGCCAGCAGCTTAGTAGGACAGGGTGAAGCTTTCTTT. The whole variable domain, remainder taken from reference TRBV7-9 and TRBJ1-1, is DTGVSQNPRHKITKRGQNVTFRCDPISEHNRLYWYRQTLGQGPEFLTYFQNEAQLEKSRLLSDRFSAERPKGSFSTLEIQRTEQGDSAMYLCASSLVGQGEAFFGQGTRLTVV.

This clone appeared a single time. J is TRBJ2-7 and V is TRBV7-3, with D perhaps TRBD2 (6 bases). The V end lost 3 bases, the J end lost 2 bases, and 8 bases lay between the germline ends. The CDR3 contains 13 residues. Germline assignment: CDR1 SGHTA and CDR2 FQGTGA. In DNA form, the CDR3 reads TGTGCCAGCAGCTTTGGGGGGACCTACGAGCAGTACTTC. Translated: CASSFGGTYEQYF. The entire variable domain, with the rest obtained from reference TRBV7-3 and TRBJ2-7, is as follows: GAGVSQTPSNKVTEKGKYVELRCDPISGHTALYWYRQSLGQGPEFLIYFQGTGAADDSGLPNDRFFAVRPEGSVSTLKIQRTERGDSAVYLCASSFGGTYEQYFGPGTRLTVT.

The chain combines TRBV19 with TRBJ1-1; no clear D. Germline lookup yields CDR1 LNHDA and CDR2 SQIVND (reference sequence). The CDR3 is 14 residues long. Trimming shortened V by 1 base and J by 4 bases, and 10 bases separated the two germline ends. CDR3 sequence reads: CASSIGQPSTEAFF. The DNA of the CDR3 is TGTGCCAGTAGTATAGGCCAGCCAAGCACTGAAGCTTTCTTT.